This is a list of T cell receptor beta chains from one sample in a study of blood T cell repertoires in COVID-19. Assay: immunoSEQ multiplex PCR; the TCRdb copy retains only in-frame clones and omits some. The table includes roughly 40,000 clones, about 85% detected once. Sequencing was done on a sample of peripheral blood. These receptors all stem from a man in his fifties in a cohort sampled during active COVID-19. CDR3s include the opening cysteine and the closing phenylalanine or tryptophan. The order of the fields is D gene, clone size, V gene, J gene, CDR3 protein, CDR3 DNA. D genes are given only for firm matches. Not all rows give a size; the values are once, few, many and, for expanded clones, a class.

-	-	TRBV4-3	TRBJ2-3	CASSQEWIEGTSSTDTQYF	TGCGCCAGCAGCCAGGAGTGGATCGAGGGGACTTCTAGCACAGATACGCAGTATTTT
-	-	TRBV2	TRBJ1-6	CASSPDNSPLHF	TGTGCCAGCAGCCCGGATAATTCACCCCTCCACTTT
TRBD1	-	TRBV10-3	TRBJ2-1	CAIRTQDRGGEQFF	TGTGCCATCAGAACACAGGACAGGGGAGGCGAGCAGTTCTTC
-	-	TRBV6-2/TRBV6-3	TRBJ1-2	CASSLAQYYGYTF	TGTGCCAGCAGCCTGGCCCAATACTATGGCTACACCTTC
-	-	TRBV19	TRBJ1-5	CATGGVGQPQHF	TGTGCCACCGGAGGGGTAGGTCAGCCCCAGCATTTT
-	-	TRBV6-4	TRBJ2-3	CASSDSASGTDTQYF	TGTGCCAGCAGTGACTCAGCTAGCGGCACAGATACGCAGTATTTT
-	once	TRBV29-1	TRBJ2-5	CSVVRGGETQYF	TGCAGCGTTGTGAGGGGAGGAGAGACCCAGTACTTC
-	-	TRBV3-1/TRBV3-2	TRBJ2-1	CASSQDISGGGDEQFF	TGTGCCAGCAGCCAAGATATTAGCGGAGGGGGCGATGAGCAGTTCTTC
TRBD2	-	TRBV30	TRBJ2-1	CAWVSGIGVNEQFF	TGTGCCTGGGTTAGCGGGATTGGGGTCAATGAGCAGTTCTTC
TRBD2	-	TRBV27	TRBJ2-4	CASSFASGGAVAKNIQYF	TGTGCCAGCAGTTTCGCTAGCGGGGGGGCCGTAGCCAAAAACATTCAGTACTTC
-	-	TRBV5-4	TRBJ2-2	CASSPRTGGHNTGELFF	TGTGCCAGCAGCCCCCGGACGGGGGGCCATAACACCGGGGAGCTGTTTTTT
TRBD1	-	TRBV4-1	TRBJ2-7	CASSQKPHPRDSPSRGLYEQYF	TGCGCCAGCAGCCAAAAGCCCCACCCCCGGGACAGTCCTTCGAGAGGGTTATACGAGCAGTACTTC
-	-	TRBV7-9	TRBJ2-1	CASSLGLGESDNEQFF	TGTGCCAGCAGCTTAGGCCTTGGGGAGTCCGACAATGAGCAGTTCTTC
TRBD1	-	TRBV7-9	TRBJ1-2	CASSFGQVYGYTF	TGTGCCAGCAGCTTCGGACAGGTCTATGGCTACACCTTC
TRBD1	-	TRBV5-1	TRBJ2-7	CASSQGRDRAGEQYF	TGCGCCAGCAGCCAGGGCCGGGACAGGGCCGGTGAGCAGTACTTC
TRBD1	-	TRBV13	TRBJ2-1	CASSFLRDRVYNEQFF	TGTGCCAGCAGCTTTTTACGGGACAGGGTATACAATGAGCAGTTCTTC
TRBD1	-	TRBV7-7	TRBJ2-5	CASSPTGVAGETQYF	TGTGCTAGCAGCCCGACAGGGGTGGCGGGAGAGACCCAGTACTTC
TRBD1	-	TRBV4-1	TRBJ2-1	CASSRDDRGYNEQFF	TGCGCCAGCAGCCGAGACGACAGGGGTTACAATGAGCAGTTCTTC
-	-	TRBV5-1	TRBJ1-1	CASSFGDRENTEAFF	TGCGCCAGCAGCTTTGGCGACAGAGAGAACACTGAAGCTTTCTTT
-	-	TRBV30	TRBJ2-5	CATGKGGGRQTQYF	TGTGCCACGGGAAAGGGGGGGGGCCGTCAGACCCAGTACTTC